This entry features one T cell receptor beta chain sequence. The data originate from a study of blood T cell repertoires in COVID-19. The wider study: Sites in the United States, Italy and Spain provided acute and convalescent COVID-19 samples. PBMCs, B-cell-depleted T cells, or T cells were the source of the cDNA or gDNA that made up the material.

The germline gives CDR1 SGHKS, CDR2 YYEKEE (reference sequence). The CDR3 covers 14 residues. With V trimmed by 3 bases and J by 2 bases, 1 base remained unmatched. Per the original data handling: Estimates of nucleated cell counts were drawn from the amplification of reference gene primers. TCRdb keeps only in-frame clones here, not all; method: immunoSEQ multiplex PCR. V and J calls and clone size are those listed in that table; D and trimming were worked out from the DNA. This table has tens of thousands of clones, 86% appearing once. This sequence was found in an elderly woman in a cohort sampled during active or convalescent COVID-19. This chain joins TRBV5-5 and TRBJ1-2; 10 bases map to TRBD1. Sequencing was performed on peripheral blood. CDR3 DNA: TGTGCCAGCAGCTGGGACAGGGGCAACTATGGCTACACCTTC. As protein: CASSWDRGNYGYTF.